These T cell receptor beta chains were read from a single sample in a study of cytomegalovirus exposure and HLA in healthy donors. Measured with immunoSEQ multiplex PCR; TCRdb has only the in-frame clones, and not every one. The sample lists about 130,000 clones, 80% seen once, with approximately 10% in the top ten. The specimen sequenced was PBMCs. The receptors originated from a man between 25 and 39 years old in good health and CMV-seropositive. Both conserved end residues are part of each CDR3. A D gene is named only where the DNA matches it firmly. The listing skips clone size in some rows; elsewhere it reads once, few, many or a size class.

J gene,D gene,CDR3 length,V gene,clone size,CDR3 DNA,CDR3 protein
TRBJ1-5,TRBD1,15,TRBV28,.,TGTGCCAGCAGCCAAGGGGGGACAGGGGTTCAGCCCCAGCATTTT,CASSQGGTGVQPQHF
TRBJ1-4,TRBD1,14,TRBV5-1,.,TGCGCCAGCACCCCGACAGGGACTAATGAAAAACTGTTTTTT,CASTPTGTNEKLFF
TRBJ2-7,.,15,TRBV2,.,TGTGCCAGCAGTGAAGCGCAGGGGTTTAATGACGAGCAGTACTTC,CASSEAQGFNDEQYF
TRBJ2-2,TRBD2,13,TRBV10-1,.,TGCGCCATTCTAGCGGGGGGGCCTTACGGGCTGTTTTTT,CAILAGGPYGLFF
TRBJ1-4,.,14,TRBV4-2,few,TGTGCCAGCAGCCAGACAGGCCCTAATGAAAAACTGTTTTTT,CASSQTGPNEKLFF
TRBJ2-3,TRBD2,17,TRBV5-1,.,TGCGCCAGCAGCTGGGACAGGAGCGGGGGGGGCACAGATACGCAGTATTTT,CASSWDRSGGGTDTQYF
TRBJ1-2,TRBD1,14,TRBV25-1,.,TGTGCCAGCAGTGCCGGGACAGGCCTTTATGGCTACACCTTC,CASSAGTGLYGYTF
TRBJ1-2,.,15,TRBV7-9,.,TGTGCCAGCAGAACGTTAACAGGGTCCTACTATGGCTACACCTTC,CASRTLTGSYYGYTF
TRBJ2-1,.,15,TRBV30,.,TGTGCCTGGAGTGTACCCGGGGGTGGCTACAATGAGCAGTTCTTC,CAWSVPGGGYNEQFF
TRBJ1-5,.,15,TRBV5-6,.,TGTGCCAGCAGCTTGAGATCGACAGACAATCAGCCCCAGCATTTT,CASSLRSTDNQPQHF
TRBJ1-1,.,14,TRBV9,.,TGTGCCAGCGGCCCGACAGGAGCACTCACTGAAGCTTTCTTT,CASGPTGALTEAFF
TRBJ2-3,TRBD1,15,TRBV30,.,TGTGCCTGGAGTAAGGACAGGGCGAACACAGATACGCAGTATTTT,CAWSKDRANTDTQYF
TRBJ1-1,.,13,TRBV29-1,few,TGCAGCGTTGAGGTCGTCAGGAACACTGAAGCTTTCTTT,CSVEVVRNTEAFF
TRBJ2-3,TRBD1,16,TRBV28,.,TGTGCCAGTACTACCCCCGGGACAGGGGGCACAGATACGCAGTATTTT,CASTTPGTGGTDTQYF
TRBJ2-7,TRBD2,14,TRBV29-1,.,TGCAGCGTGGGACTAGCGGGGGCCTCCTACGAGCAGTACTTC,CSVGLAGASYEQYF
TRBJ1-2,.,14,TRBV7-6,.,TGTGCCAGCAGCTTTCCTTTAGCTAACTATGGCTACACCTTC,CASSFPLANYGYTF
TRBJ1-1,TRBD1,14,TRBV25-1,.,TGTGCCAGCAGTCCCTTGGACAGGGACACTGAAGCTTTCTTT,CASSPLDRDTEAFF
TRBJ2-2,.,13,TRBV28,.,TGTGCCACCGCCCCACCCAGCACCGGGGAGCTGTTTTTT,CATAPPSTGELFF
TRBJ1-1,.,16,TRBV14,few,TGTGCCAGCAGCCGGATCCGGGGACACGGGGACACTGAAGCTTTCTTT,CASSRIRGHGDTEAFF
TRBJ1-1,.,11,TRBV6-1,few,TGTGCCGGAGGACGATACCTTGAAGCTTTCTTT,CAGGRYLEAFF
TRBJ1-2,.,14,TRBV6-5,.,TGTGCCAGCAGTGAATTTAGGACATTTTATGGCTACACCTTC,CASSEFRTFYGYTF
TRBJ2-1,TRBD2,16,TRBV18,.,TGTGCCAGCTCACCACCGTCTAGCGGGGGAAAGAATGAGCAGTTCTTC,CASSPPSSGGKNEQFF
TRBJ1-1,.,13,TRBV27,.,TGTGCCAGCAGTTTATCGTCAGGCCCTGAAGCTTTCTTT,CASSLSSGPEAFF
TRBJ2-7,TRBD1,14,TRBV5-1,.,TGCGCCAGCAGCTCCCGGACAGGGATATACGAGCAGTACTTC,CASSSRTGIYEQYF
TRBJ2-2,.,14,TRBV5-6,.,TGTGCCAGCAGCTTACAGGGTCCGGTCGGGGAGCTGTTTTTT,CASSLQGPVGELFF
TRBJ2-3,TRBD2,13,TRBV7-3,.,TGTGCCAGCAGCTCCTCTAGCGGGGGGGCAAAGTATTTT,CASSSSSGGAKYF
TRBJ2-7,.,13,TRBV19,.,TGTGCCAGTAGCGCGGGACGGACCTACGAGCAGTACTTC,CASSAGRTYEQYF
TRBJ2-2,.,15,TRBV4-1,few,TGCGCCAGCAGCCACCATAGCGGGAACACCGGGGAGCTGTTTTTT,CASSHHSGNTGELFF
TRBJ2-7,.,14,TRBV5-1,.,TGCGCCAGCAGCTTGGCTCCGGGGGTCGGCGAGCAGTACTTC,CASSLAPGVGEQYF
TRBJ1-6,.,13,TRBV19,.,TGTGCCAGTACTACAGGGTTTAGTTCACCCCTCCACTTT,CASTTGFSSPLHF
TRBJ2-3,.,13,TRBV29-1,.,TGCAGCGTTGACAGGGGAGGGACAGATACGCAGTATTTT,CSVDRGGTDTQYF
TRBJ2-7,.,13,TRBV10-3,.,TGTGCCATCAGTGATAGATTCGCCTACGAGCAGTACTTC,CAISDRFAYEQYF
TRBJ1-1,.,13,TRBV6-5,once,TGTGCCAGCAGTTACTCGAGAGCCACTGAAGCTTTCTTT,CASSYSRATEAFF
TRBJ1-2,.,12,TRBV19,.,TGTGCCAGTAGTATAGGGCAGGGAGGCTACACCTTC,CASSIGQGGYTF
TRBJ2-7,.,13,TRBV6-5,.,TGTGCCAGCAGTTACCCGGGGGTTTACGAGCAGTACTTC,CASSYPGVYEQYF
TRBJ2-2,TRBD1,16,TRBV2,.,TGTGCCAGCAGTGATGACAGGGGGCAGGTCACCGGGGAGCTGTTTTTT,CASSDDRGQVTGELFF